These 2 T cell receptor beta chains were all obtained from the same sample, sequenced in a study of blood T cell repertoires in COVID-19. Profiling relied on immunoSEQ multiplex PCR, and the TCRdb table lists in-frame clones only, not all of them. Of roughly 150,000 clones detected, roughly four fifths appear once; the ten largest clones hold 3.5% to 5%. Input material: peripheral blood. Receptors originate from a woman older than 75 with acute or convalescent COVID-19.

The gene calls are TRBV19 and TRBJ1-2, with D unclear. Deletions cut 0 bases from V and 4 bases from J, with 12 bases between. Germline CDR1 reads LNHDA; CDR2 reads SQIVND (reference sequence). The CDR3 length is 15 residues. CDR3 sequence reads: CASSIEAQPSYGYTF. The CDR3 DNA sequence: TGTGCCAGTAGTATAGAAGCACAGCCCAGCTATGGCTACACCTTC.

This clone was seen more than once but under ten times. This chain connects TRBV11-2 to TRBJ1-3, with 8 nucleotides matching TRBD1. CDR1 is SGHAT, CDR2 FQNNGV, per germline. Trimming took 7 bases from V and 0 from J; bases not matched to a gene: 8. This CDR3 region has 16 residues. The CDR3 reads CASTTRGPFSGNTIYF. The DNA of the CDR3 is TGTGCCAGCACGACCAGGGGGCCCTTCTCTGGAAACACCATATATTTT.